The source of this TCR beta chain is a study of PD-1 blockade in classical Hodgkin lymphoma. Study observations and caveats: Healthy donors were reported to have higher baseline TCR diversity than newly diagnosed patients. Repertoires differed for reasons still undefined, possibly disease activity or prior therapy.

Every single patient, without exception, relapsed after autologous stem cell transplantation, and brentuximab vedotin exposure varied. In regard to this clone: Its antigen is as yet unknown.

The repertoire was sequenced with immunoSEQ multiplex PCR; TCRdb's copy has only in-frame clones and lacks some. The data contain about 58,000 clones, approximately 90% of them seen just once; the ten biggest clones take up 8% to 13%. V was trimmed by 6 bases and J by 5 bases, leaving 8 bases between them. Germline V gives CDR1 SGDLS, CDR2 YYNGEE. The CDR3 extends over 11 amino acids. The source was peripheral blood mononuclear cells (PBMCs), collected before the second cycle of nivolumab. The clonotype comes from a human donor with classical Hodgkin lymphoma. The rearrangement joins TRBV9 to TRBJ2-5; D possibly corresponds to TRBD1 (6 bases). Here the CDR3 reads CASTTGETQYF. CDR3 bases: TGTGCCAGCACTACAGGGGAGACCCAGTACTTC.